One T cell receptor (beta chain) is described in this entry. Its specificity is unknown. Patients with autoimmune history or systemic immunosuppression were excluded. The assay was immunoSEQ multiplex PCR, and TCRdb's table has in-frame clones only and misses some. The table has fewer than 120,000 clones, over 85% seen once; the top ten hold 0.25% to 0.3%. This record belongs to a study of OX40 agonist ivuxolimab in advanced cancers. Study overall: At 0.01 to 10 mg/kg, ivuxolimab was administered intravenously to patients every 2 weeks. Study-wide findings and caveats: In the 0.1 to 3.0 mg/kg range, CD4+ and CD8+ blood T cells had expanded clonally by week 6.

The CDR3 runs 14 residues. Germline V gene data show CDR1 as LNHDA and CDR2 as SQIVND (reference sequence). Trimming removed 6 bases at V and 4 bases at J, with 15 bases between. This sequence joins TRBV19 and TRBJ1-1, with D unclear. This sample comprised CD4+ or CD8+ T cells sorted from blood, obtained in a trial of the OX40 agonist ivuxolimab. The sequence derives from an adult with an advanced solid tumor such as melanoma, head and neck, liver or kidney cancer. In DNA form, the CDR3 reads TGTGCCAGTAGCAGACATGAGGAGGTCACTGAAGCTTTCTTT. Protein product: CASSRHEEVTEAFF.